Below, 9 T cell receptor beta chains from the same sample are listed, as sequenced in a study of PD-L1 blockade in urothelial cancer. Assay used: immunoSEQ multiplex PCR; TCRdb lists only in-frame clones, some missing. The sample has some 67,000 clones; approximately 88% are singletons. This specimen consisted of PBMCs, obtained around atezolizumab (anti-PD-L1) treatment. All receptors come from a man aged 55-75 years with urothelial cancer.

The chain has TRBV6-6 and TRBJ2-3, with 10 bases matching TRBD2. Germline CDR1 and CDR2: MNHNY and SVGAGI (reference sequence). CDR3 length equals 16 residues. The V gene end was trimmed by 4 bases and the J gene end by 9 bases; junction bases not matched to a gene: 13. CDR3 sequence: CASSSSGGAYGGTQYF. CDR3 DNA: TGTGCCAGCAGTTCTAGCGGGGGCGCATATGGCGGGACGCAGTATTTT.

This sequence joins TRBV15 and TRBJ2-6; the D gene is possibly TRBD1 (6 bases). From germline, CDR1 is LNHNV and CDR2 YYDKDF (reference sequence). Trimming cost V 0 bases and J 2 bases, with 8 bases left between them. CDR3 length equals 16 residues. In DNA, the CDR3 is TGTGCCACCAGCAGAGATGGGGGCGCTGGGGCCAACGTCCTGACTTTC. It specifies CATSRDGGAGANVLTF.

This rearrangement joins TRBV6-1 to TRBJ2-7, with 7 bases identical to TRBD1. V gave up 4 bases and J gave up 5 bases; unmatched junction bases: 8. This CDR3 has 14 amino acids. Per germline, CDR1 MNHNS and CDR2 SASEGT. CDR3 sequence reads: CASSGQTGFNEQYF. CDR3 nucleotides: TGTGCCAGCAGTGGGCAGACAGGGTTCAACGAGCAGTACTTC.

The chain is built from TRBV28 and TRBJ1-1, with unresolved D. Germline assignment: CDR1 MDHEN and CDR2 SYDVKM. The length of the CDR3 is 14 residues. Deletions cut 5 bases from V and 6 bases from J, with 16 bases between. Here the CDR3 reads CASSPTSRIAEAFF. The CDR3 nucleotides are TGTGCCAGCAGTCCTACCTCACGCATAGCTGAAGCTTTCTTT.

The chain joins TRBV30 to TRBJ2-2, with 9 bases fitting TRBD1. Trimming removed 3 bases from V and 0 bases from J; junction bases left unmatched: 2. Germline CDR1 is GTSNPN and CDR2 is SVGIG (reference sequence). The CDR3 has 15 residues. CDR3 protein: CAWSTGGTNTGELFF. CDR3 sequence (DNA): TGTGCCTGGAGCACAGGGGGCACGAACACCGGGGAGCTGTTTTTT.

V is TRBV19 and J is TRBJ1-1, with unresolved D. With 0 bases removed from V and 4 bases from J, the gap between germline ends came to 12 bases. This CDR3 contains 15 residues. CDR1 LNHDA and CDR2 SQIVND come from the germline V gene (reference sequence). The CDR3 region is CASSIDSARITEAFF. In DNA, the CDR3 is TGTGCCAGTAGTATAGACTCGGCTAGAATCACTGAAGCTTTCTTT.

The chain has TRBV7-9 and TRBJ2-7; a weak D match, TRBD1 (6 bases). V gave up 4 bases and J gave up 5 bases, with 21 bases separating them. The CDR3 extends over 16 amino acids. CDR1 is SEHNR, CDR2 FQNEAQ, per germline (reference sequence). CDR3 DNA sequence: TGTGCCAGCAGCTCCCGACCACAGGGATTAGTCGACGAGCAGTACTTC. This translates into CASSSRPQGLVDEQYF. The full variable domain, with the rest looked up from reference TRBV7-9 and TRBJ2-7, is DTGVSQNPRHKITKRGQNVTFRCDPISEHNRLYWYRQTLGQGPEFLTYFQNEAQLEKSRLLSDRFSAERPKGSFSTLEIQRTEQGDSAMYLCASSSRPQGLVDEQYFGPGTRLTVT.

This clone showed up just once. This chain joins TRBV18 and TRBJ1-6, with TRBD1 matching over 7 bases. Trimming at V came to 5 bases and at J to 1 base, leaving 2 bases not matched to a gene. Germline CDR1 is KGHSH and CDR2 is LQKENI. The CDR3 is 15 residues long. As DNA, the CDR3 is TGTGCCAGCTCAGAACAGGGGTCCTATAATTCACCCCTCCACTTT. It translates to CASSEQGSYNSPLHF.

The J gene is TRBJ2-2, the V gene TRBV7-6; perhaps TRBD2 as D (5 bases). This CDR3 is built from 13 residues. Trimming left V 2 bases short and J 6 bases short, with 7 bases between. Germline-derived CDR1 and CDR2 are SGHVS and FNYEAQ. The CDR3 protein is CASSLLGAGELFF. In DNA, the CDR3 is TGTGCCAGCAGCTTACTCGGGGCCGGGGAGCTGTTTTTT.